At least ten counts were recorded for the clone carrying this T cell receptor beta chain. The germline V and J ends were trimmed by 4 bases and 0 bases, with 7 bases remaining between them. This CDR3 has 13 amino acids. Germline values: CDR1 WSHSY, CDR2 SAAADI. This specimen comes from a study of T-cell reconstitution after alpha-beta-depleted transplantation in children. As it was prepared, the TCRbeta library received unique molecular identifiers. In TCRdb, the PCR reads were re-called with MiXCR into one record per CDR3 protein. Among hundreds of thousands of distinct CDR3 sequences listed, less than 9% were seen once.

The receptor was isolated from a male patient aged 10-17 years who had a stem cell transplant for acute lymphoblastic leukemia, so the T cells may come from the graft donor. The chain couples TRBV10-2 to TRBJ2-7, with D uncertain. The sequencing here drew on PBMCs, mostly from graft donor cells, taken 180 days after TCRalphabeta/CD19-depleted stem cell transplant. In DNA, the CDR3 is TGCGCCAGCAGTGGGGCTTACTCCTACGAGCAGTACTTC. Amino acid sequence: CASSGAYSYEQYF.